One and the same sample provided the 10 T cell receptor beta chains below, sequenced in a study of blood T cell repertoires in COVID-19. The repertoire was sequenced with immunoSEQ multiplex PCR; TCRdb's copy has only in-frame clones and lacks some. Among about 47,000 clones listed, around 83% were seen once. Sequencing was performed on peripheral blood. The origin of the receptors is a human donor with acute or convalescent COVID-19. The donor label of this sample is uncertain.

This clone was observed a single time. V usage is TRBV5-4 and J usage is TRBJ1-1; perhaps TRBD1 as D (6 bases). This CDR3 contains 16 residues. The V gene's germline CDR1 is SGHNT and CDR2 YYREEE (reference sequence). V gave up 0 bases and J gave up 3 bases, with 15 bases separating them. This CDR3 reads CASSLDLTGVDTEAFF. DNA for the CDR3: TGTGCCAGCAGCTTGGACCTGACAGGCGTAGACACTGAAGCTTTCTTT.

The rearrangement uses TRBV5-1 and TRBJ1-2; D gene unclear. Deletions cut 4 bases from V and 1 base from J, with 17 bases between. Germline V gives CDR1 SGHRS, CDR2 YFSETQ. CDR3 length equals 16 residues. CDR3 sequence reads: CASSPFFDNVNYGYTF. DNA of the CDR3: TGCGCCAGCAGCCCCTTTTTTGACAACGTTAACTATGGCTACACCTTC.

The chain combines TRBV28 with TRBJ1-3, with D uncertain. CDR1 and CDR2 from the germline V gene are MDHEN and SYDVKM. The length of the CDR3 is 14 residues. V shed 6 bases and J shed 0 bases, with 9 bases lying between them. CDR3 region: CASRISVSGNTIYF. CDR3 nucleotides: TGTGCCAGCAGGATCAGCGTCTCTGGAAACACCATATATTTT.

This clone was observed a handful of times. This rearrangement joins TRBV28 to TRBJ2-1; 9 bases line up with TRBD1. The CDR3 is 15 amino acids. Germline assignment: CDR1 MDHEN and CDR2 SYDVKM. The ends lost 6 bases at V and 2 bases at J; junction bases unmatched: 5. CDR3 protein: CASSSGTGPYNEQFF. Here the CDR3 DNA reads TGTGCCAGCAGCTCCGGGACAGGGCCCTACAATGAGCAGTTCTTC.

This clone was detected once. V usage is TRBV6-1 and J usage is TRBJ2-1; the D gene is possibly TRBD2 (5 bases). The CDR3 spans 11 residues. The V gene lost 8 bases and the J gene lost 4 bases, with 6 bases spanning the gap. The germline gives CDR1 MNHNS, CDR2 SASEGT. CDR3 sequence (DNA): TGTGCCAGCGAGCGGTACAATGAGCAGTTCTTC. This codes for CASERYNEQFF.

The rearrangement links TRBV5-1 to TRBJ2-3, with TRBD2 matching over 8 bases. Per the germline V gene, CDR1 is SGHRS and CDR2 is YFSETQ. This CDR3 has 13 amino acids. V gave up 5 bases and J gave up 5 bases; unmatched junction bases: 4. For the CDR3, the DNA is TGCGCCAGCAGTAGCGGGGAGGGAGATACGCAGTATTTT. Translating it yields CASSSGEGDTQYF.

CDR3: CASSFQRNTEAFF. The CDR3 region has the DNA TGTGCCAGCAGTTTCCAGCGGAACACTGAAGCTTTCTTT. V usage is TRBV27 and J usage is TRBJ1-1; D gene uncertain. Trimming left V 3 bases short and J 1 base short, with 6 bases between. CDR1 is MNHEY and CDR2 is SMNVEV in the germline V gene (reference sequence). This CDR3 has 13 amino acids.

The V call is TRBV12-3 or TRBV12-4, the J call TRBJ1-5; TRBD1 aligns across 10 bases. CDR3 length: 13 residues. V lost 6 bases to trimming and J lost 7 bases; unmatched junction nucleotides: 3. The CDR3, as DNA: TGTGCCAGCAGGACAGGGGGCTCACAGCCCCAGCATTTT. Its translation: CASRTGGSQPQHF.

This chain joins TRBV2 and TRBJ1-1, with D unresolved. V was shortened by 7 bases and J by 11 bases, with 17 bases between the two germline ends. Germline-derived CDR1 and CDR2 are SNHLY and FYNNEI. This CDR3 comprises 12 residues. The CDR3 spells CASTLDSLGAFF. The CDR3 region has the DNA TGTGCCAGCACCCTTGATAGCCTTGGGGCTTTCTTT.

This chain joins TRBV4-2 and TRBJ1-1; TRBD1 might be the D (5 bases). The CDR3 is 13 amino acids. V lost 4 bases and J lost 1, with 7 bases in between. The germline V gene has CDR1 LGHNA and CDR2 YNFKEQ. The CDR3 bases are TGTGCCAGCAGCCTTACAGGGAACACTGAAGCTTTCTTT. Its translation: CASSLTGNTEAFF.